This T cell receptor beta chain was sequenced in a study of cytomegalovirus exposure and HLA in healthy donors. The wider study: Earlier work reported 100 million or so unique TCR beta sequences from about 180 million T cells.

Study observations and caveats: It was confirmed in vitro that a few of the CMV-associated chains were specific for CMV antigens.

With 60 Vbeta and 13 Jbeta primers, the PCR was carried out. Here immunoSEQ multiplex PCR was the method, and the copy in TCRdb shows in-frame clones only, minus some. The sample holds 80,000 to 95,000 clones, roughly 71% seen once. CDR3 size: 15 residues. Germline assignment: CDR1 SGHRS and CDR2 YFSETQ. V lost 0 bases and J lost 0, with 6 bases in between. As regards this clone: Its antigen remains unknown.

This clonotype originated in a woman under 30 in good health and CMV-seropositive. The chain couples TRBV5-1 to TRBJ2-2, with D perhaps matching TRBD2 (5 bases). Sequencing input: PBMCs. The CDR3 bases are TGCGCCAGCAGCTTGGAGGGAGCGAACACCGGGGAGCTGTTTTTT. Residues: CASSLEGANTGELFF.